This T cell receptor (beta chain) is drawn from a study of cytomegalovirus exposure and HLA in healthy donors. Sampled while nominally healthy, donors likely had unrecorded immune exposures. The V gene's germline CDR1 is KGHSH and CDR2 LQKENI. The CDR3 loop spans 16 amino acids. The trim removed 3 bases at V and 7 bases at J, leaving 8 bases unmatched. PCR primers comprised 60 Vbeta and 13 Jbeta primers. In the authors' methods: Unique TCR beta chains totaled some 81 million in a later count, with roughly 11 million of them shared. Some clones are missing from TCRdb's copy, which holds only in-frame ones; the method was immunoSEQ multiplex PCR. Clone size and the V and J calls come from that table; the DNA yielded D and trimming. Among about 100,000 clones listed, around 77% were seen once.

Sequenced input: PBMCs. The rearrangement links TRBV18 to TRBJ1-5; 11 bases match TRBD1. The sequence was obtained from a woman in her sixties or seventies in good health and CMV-seropositive. CDR3 in amino acids: CASSPPDRGLGQPQHF. CDR3 nucleotides: TGTGCCAGCTCACCCCCGGACAGGGGGCTAGGGCAGCCCCAGCATTTT.